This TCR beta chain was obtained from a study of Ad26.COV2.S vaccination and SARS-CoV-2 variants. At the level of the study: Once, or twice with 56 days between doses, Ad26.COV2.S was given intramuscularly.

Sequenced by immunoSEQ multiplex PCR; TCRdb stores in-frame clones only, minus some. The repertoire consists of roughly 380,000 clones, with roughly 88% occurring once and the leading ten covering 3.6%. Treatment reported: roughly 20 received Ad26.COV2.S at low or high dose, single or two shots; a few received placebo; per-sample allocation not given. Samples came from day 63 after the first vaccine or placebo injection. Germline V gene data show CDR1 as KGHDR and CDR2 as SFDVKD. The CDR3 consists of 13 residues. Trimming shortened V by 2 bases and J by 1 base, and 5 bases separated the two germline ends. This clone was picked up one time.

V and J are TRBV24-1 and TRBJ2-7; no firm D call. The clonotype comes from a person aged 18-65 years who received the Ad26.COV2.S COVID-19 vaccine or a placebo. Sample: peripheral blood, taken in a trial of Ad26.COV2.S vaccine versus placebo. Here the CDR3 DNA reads TGTGCCACCAGTGATTCGCGATCCTACGAGCAGTACTTC. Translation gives CATSDSRSYEQYF.